These 11 T cell receptor beta chains were sequenced from one sample in a study of T-cell memory formation after mild COVID-19. TCRdb independently ran MiXCR on the 5' RACE reads; one entry per CDR3 protein. This repertoire shows more than 300,000 distinct CDR3 sequences, around 15% found once; its top ten account for about a fifth. Sequenced: PBMCs or a T cell subset sorted from them (not recorded which). The receptors come from a man younger than 35 who had mild COVID-19 (a few samples of this study predate the infection). Cell type and time point are not known.

This clonotype was counted between two and nine times. The J gene is TRBJ2-3, the V gene TRBV3-1, with D hard to call. The V end was cut by 6 bases, the J end by 2 bases, with 18 bases between. The CDR3 is 16 amino acids. CDR1 is LGHDT, CDR2 YNNKEL, per germline (reference sequence). CDR3 sequence (DNA): TGTGCCAGCAGTCGGAACCTCGGGTCACACACAGATACGCAGTATTTT. Translated, it gives CASSRNLGSHTDTQYF.

This sequence joins TRBV7-2 and TRBJ2-7; D remains ambiguous. The CDR3 is 12 amino acids. Trimming pared 3 bases from V and 4 bases from J, leaving 7 bases between. Germline V CDR1 and CDR2: SGHTA, FQGNSA. CDR3 DNA sequence: TGTGCCAGCAGCTTTCTTGGGTACGAGCAGTACTTC. Translated: CASSFLGYEQYF.

The chain is built from TRBV20-1 and TRBJ1-5; no reliable D call. Germline V lookup: CDR1 DFQATT, CDR2 SNEGSKA (reference sequence). Trimming stripped 1 base from V and 3 bases from J, with 7 bases between. The CDR3 is 13 residues long. CDR3 in amino acids: CSARGPNNQPQHF. DNA for the CDR3: TGCAGTGCTAGAGGGCCTAACAATCAGCCCCAGCATTTT.

There are a few counts of this clonotype. The V gene is TRBV6-1, the J gene TRBJ1-1; D is undetermined. CDR3 length equals 14 residues. The V end lost 3 bases, the J end lost 1 base, and 9 bases lay between the germline ends. Germline assignment: CDR1 MNHNS and CDR2 SASEGT. For the CDR3, the DNA is TGTGCCAGCAGTGATACTTCAGGGAACACTGAAGCTTTCTTT. Encoded protein: CASSDTSGNTEAFF.

V is TRBV6-6 and J is TRBJ2-1, with 12 bases aligning to TRBD2. CDR3 length: 14 amino acids. V shed 6 bases and J 6 bases; nucleotides not matched to a gene: 3. Germline V gene lookup returns CDR1 MNHNY and CDR2 SVGAGI (reference sequence). The CDR3 sequence: CASRPGLAGNEQFF. The CDR3 bases are TGTGCCAGCAGGCCGGGACTAGCGGGCAATGAGCAGTTCTTC.

This clonotype was observed a few times. V and J are TRBV4-1 and TRBJ2-6; D might be TRBD2 (6 bases). The V gene's germline CDR1 is MGHRA and CDR2 YSYEKL. This CDR3 has 17 amino acids. The V end lost 5 bases, the J end lost 2 bases, and 16 bases lay between the germline ends. Written as DNA, the CDR3 is TGCGCCAGCAGCATCCGGGGGACCGTCGCTGGGGCCAACGTCCTGACTTTC. It yields the protein CASSIRGTVAGANVLTF.

V gene TRBV4-1 combines with J gene TRBJ2-3; TRBD1 or TRBD2 may be the D gene (5 bases each). The CDR3 runs to 17 residues. Germline assignment: CDR1 MGHRA and CDR2 YSYEKL. Trimming shortened V by 0 bases and J by 4 bases, and 17 bases separated the two germline ends. This CDR3 reads CASSQELLGASADTQYF. CDR3 DNA sequence: TGCGCCAGCAGCCAAGAATTGCTCGGGGCGAGCGCAGATACGCAGTATTTT.

The chain links TRBV5-1 to TRBJ2-6, with a possible D match to TRBD2 (6 bases). The CDR3 extends over 18 amino acids. CDR1 and CDR2 from the germline V gene are SGHRS and YFSETQ. Trimming shortened V by 6 bases and J by 0 bases, and 19 bases separated the two germline ends. DNA of the CDR3: TGCGCCAGCACCTCCGGGGCGGGACCAACCTCTGGGGCCAACGTCCTGACTTTC. It is translated as CASTSGAGPTSGANVLTF.

The rearrangement uses TRBV9 and TRBJ2-6; D unclear. CDR1 is SGDLS, CDR2 YYNGEE, per germline. The CDR3 contains 17 residues. The ends were cut back, 4 bases at V and 0 bases at J, with 14 bases in the middle. The CDR3 loop is CASSLPPWGSGANVLTF. The CDR3, as DNA: TGTGCCAGCAGCCTTCCTCCGTGGGGCTCTGGGGCCAACGTCCTGACTTTC.

This clonotype came up many times. The chain uses TRBV30 and TRBJ2-3; 10 bases map to TRBD2. Germline CDR1 and CDR2: GTSNPN and SVGIG (reference sequence). Trimming cost V 2 bases and J 3 bases; bases outside gene matches: 8. This CDR3 is 16 amino acids long. In nucleotides, the CDR3 is TGTGCCTGGAGTCGAGGAGCGGGGGGGTTAACAGATACGCAGTATTTT. Protein: CAWSRGAGGLTDTQYF.

This chain connects TRBV12-3 or TRBV12-4 to TRBJ1-2; D gene uncertain. V gave up 2 bases and J gave up 7 bases, with 8 bases separating them. The CDR3 runs to 12 residues. The CDR3 DNA reads TGTGCCAGCAGTTTATGGGTTTTTGGCTACACCTTC. Protein sequence: CASSLWVFGYTF.